The 21 T cell receptor beta chains listed next were all sequenced from one sample in a study of cytomegalovirus exposure and HLA in healthy donors. It was with 60 Vbeta and 13 Jbeta primers that the PCR ran. Sequenced by immunoSEQ multiplex PCR; TCRdb stores in-frame clones only, minus some. The table records roughly 150,000 clones, 65% to 80% of them present only once. The sequencing sample was made of PBMCs. These TCRs come from a woman aged 25 to 39 in good health and CMV-seronegative.

The chain employs TRBV4-1 and TRBJ2-6; D unresolved. The CDR3 is 20 residues long. Deletions cut 4 bases from V and 4 bases from J, with 26 bases between. Germline-derived CDR1 and CDR2 are MGHRA and YSYEKL. The CDR3 DNA is TGCGCCAGCAGCCCGCTGTTCTATGGGCTATCCTCCGGCGGGGCCAACGTCCTGACTTTC. Translated, it gives CASSPLFYGLSSGGANVLTF.

V and J are TRBV7-2 and TRBJ2-3, with TRBD2 identical over 10 bases. V was clipped by 6 bases and J by 4 bases; unmatched bases: 7. The CDR3 spans 15 residues. The V gene's germline CDR1 is SGHTA and CDR2 FQGNSA. The CDR3 coding sequence is TGTGCCAGCAGATTCAACCTAGCGGGGGCAGATACGCAGTATTTT. Its translation is CASRFNLAGADTQYF.

This clone was counted only a few times. The chain recombines TRBV5-4 with TRBJ1-5; 7 nucleotides line up with TRBD1. CDR3 length: 15 residues. Trimming removed 4 bases from V and 5 bases from J; junction bases left unmatched: 9. Germline V gene sequence: CDR1 SGHNT, CDR2 YYREEE (reference sequence). CDR3 residues: CASSQSTGEDQPQHF. CDR3 nucleotide sequence: TGTGCCAGCAGCCAAAGTACAGGGGAAGATCAGCCCCAGCATTTT. The entire variable domain, with the rest obtained from reference TRBV5-4 and TRBJ1-5, is as follows: ETGVTQSPTHLIKTRGQQVTLRCSSQSGHNTVSWYQQALGQGPQFIFQYYREEENGRGNFPPRFSGLQFPNYSSELNVNALELDDSALYLCASSQSTGEDQPQHFGDGTRLSIL.

The chain uses TRBV19 and TRBJ2-1, with a possible D match to TRBD2 (6 bases). V lost 5 bases, J lost 8 bases, and 13 bases lay in between. This CDR3 is built from 13 residues. Germline lookup yields CDR1 LNHDA and CDR2 SQIVND (reference sequence). The DNA of the CDR3 is TGTGCCAGTAGTTCCCGGGGCGGGGATGAGCAGTTCTTC. Translation gives CASSSRGGDEQFF.

This clone was observed a few times. DNA for the CDR3: TGTGCCAGCAGTGATATGATCGGGTATAGCACAGATACGCAGTATTTT. It codes for CASSDMIGYSTDTQYF. V is TRBV6-1 and J is TRBJ2-3; no firm D call. Germline-derived CDR1 and CDR2 are MNHNS and SASEGT. The CDR3 has 16 amino acids. Trimming took 3 bases from V and 0 from J, leaving 13 bases between them.

V is TRBV7-9 and J is TRBJ2-1; perhaps TRBD2 as D (6 bases). Germline V gives CDR1 SEHNR, CDR2 FQNEAQ (reference sequence). CDR3 length: 14 amino acids. The V and J ends lost 4 bases and 4 bases respectively, with 11 bases between them. The CDR3 nucleotides are TGTGCCAGCAGCTCGGGACTCTATTACAATGAGCAGTTCTTC. It translates to CASSSGLYYNEQFF.

CDR3 sequence reads: CASSESQMNTEAFF. In nucleotides, the CDR3 is TGTGCCAGCAGTGAATCCCAGATGAACACTGAAGCTTTCTTT. This rearrangement joins TRBV6-5 to TRBJ1-1; the D is unclear. The CDR3 runs 14 residues. The germline V gene has CDR1 MNHEY and CDR2 SVGAGI. V lost 5 bases, J lost 0 bases, and 10 bases lay in between.

The chain links TRBV7-9 to TRBJ2-5; TRBD1 might be the D (5 bases). Trimming pared 3 bases from V and 2 bases from J, leaving 7 bases between. The CDR3 has 13 residues. Germline V gives CDR1 SEHNR, CDR2 FQNEAQ (reference sequence). CDR3 residues: CASSFDRQETQYF. The CDR3 region has the DNA TGTGCCAGCAGCTTCGACAGACAAGAGACCCAGTACTTC.

This clone was recorded once. V usage is TRBV10-3 and J usage is TRBJ2-7; D is undetermined. The V end was cut by 5 bases, the J end by 2 bases, with 7 bases between. The CDR3 runs 12 residues. In germline, CDR1 is ENHRY, CDR2 SYGVKD. In nucleotides, the CDR3 is TGTGCCATCAGTCTCTCCCCCTACGAGCAGTACTTC. Its protein is CAISLSPYEQYF.

The chain has TRBV4-1 and TRBJ1-6; perhaps TRBD1 as D (5 bases). The CDR3 sequence is 13 residues long. Germline V gene data show CDR1 as MGHRA and CDR2 as YSYEKL. V gave up 4 bases and J gave up 8 bases, with 9 bases separating them. The CDR3 is CASSPQGDSPLHF. The CDR3 bases are TGCGCCAGCAGCCCCCAAGGGGATTCACCCCTCCACTTT.

V is TRBV28 and J is TRBJ1-4, with TRBD1 matching over 10 bases. CDR1 and CDR2 (germline): MDHEN, SYDVKM. CDR3 size: 15 residues. Trimming cost V 7 bases and J 6 bases; bases outside gene matches: 8. In DNA form, the CDR3 reads TGTGCCAGCATCCCCGTCGGACAGGGGGATGAAAAACTGTTTTTT. Translation gives CASIPVGQGDEKLFF.

This clone appeared a single time. This chain joins TRBV5-4 and TRBJ1-6; 12 bases map to TRBD1. Germline V gene lookup returns CDR1 SGHNT and CDR2 YYREEE (reference sequence). Trimming cost V 5 bases and J 7 bases; bases outside gene matches: 10. The CDR3 is 17 amino acids. CDR3: CASRAGTGGAGNSPLHF. DNA of the CDR3: TGTGCCAGCAGGGCCGGGACAGGGGGCGCGGGAAATTCACCCCTCCACTTT.

This chain connects TRBV19 to TRBJ1-2, with 8 bases that match TRBD1. This CDR3 has 17 amino acids. CDR1 LNHDA and CDR2 SQIVND come from the germline V gene (reference sequence). Trimming cost V 6 bases and J 5 bases; bases outside gene matches: 17. The CDR3 nucleotides are TGTGCCAGTAGCCGCCCGTCAACAGGGGGAAGAATTTATGGCTACACCTTC. Protein: CASSRPSTGGRIYGYTF.

The rearrangement uses TRBV9 and TRBJ2-1; 10 bases are shared with TRBD2. Germline V CDR1 and CDR2: SGDLS, YYNGEE. V lost 3 bases, J lost 7 bases, and 7 bases stayed unmatched. The CDR3 contains 15 residues. The CDR3 nucleotides are TGTGCCAGCAGCGGTAGCGGGGGGATGATGAATGAGCAGTTCTTC. Residues: CASSGSGGMMNEQFF.

This chain connects TRBV5-8 to TRBJ1-5, with TRBD1 as a possible D gene (6 bases). The V and J ends lost 4 bases and 3 bases respectively, with 11 bases between them. Germline CDR1 and CDR2: SGHTS and YDEGEE. There are 14 residues in the CDR3. CDR3 in DNA: TGTGCCAGCAGCAATGACAGGAACAATCAGCCCCAGCATTTT. It specifies CASSNDRNNQPQHF.

This chain links TRBV19 with TRBJ2-2; TRBD1 might be the D (6 bases). V was pared by 3 bases and J by 2 bases, with 25 bases between. Looked up from germline, CDR1 is LNHDA and CDR2 is SQIVND (reference sequence). The CDR3 is made up of 20 amino acids. The CDR3 sequence is CASSIQFNSRTARNTGELFF. The CDR3 nucleotides read TGTGCCAGTAGTATCCAATTCAATTCCCGGACAGCCCGAAACACCGGGGAGCTGTTTTTT.

The rearrangement uses TRBV9 and TRBJ2-5; TRBD2 agrees at 13 bases. Per the germline V gene, CDR1 is SGDLS and CDR2 is YYNGEE. This CDR3 has 17 residues. Trimming removed 0 bases from V and 5 bases from J; junction bases left unmatched: 7. The CDR3: CASSVGTSGGRGETQYF. The CDR3 DNA sequence: TGTGCCAGCAGCGTAGGGACTAGCGGGGGAAGGGGGGAGACCCAGTACTTC.

This clone has just a few counts. This chain connects TRBV28 to TRBJ2-5; D perhaps matches TRBD1 (6 bases). V gave up 7 bases and J gave up 5 bases, with 20 bases separating them. The germline V gene encodes CDR1 MDHEN and CDR2 SYDVKM. This CDR3 has 15 amino acids. CDR3 loop: CASTSAGVNTETQYF. The CDR3 DNA is TGTGCCAGCACCTCCGCAGGGGTAAATACGGAGACCCAGTACTTC.

V usage is TRBV28 and J usage is TRBJ1-2; D is possibly TRBD1 (6 bases). Germline CDR1 reads MDHEN; CDR2 reads SYDVKM. Between the trimmed V and J ends, which lost 4 bases and 8 bases, there was a span of 20 bases. This CDR3 is built from 15 residues. DNA of the CDR3: TGTGCCAGCAGTTCCCCGCAGGGGCCCAACTGGGGCTACACCTTC. This gives the protein CASSSPQGPNWGYTF.

This rearrangement joins TRBV28 to TRBJ2-2, with 9 bases aligning to TRBD1. Per germline, CDR1 MDHEN and CDR2 SYDVKM. The CDR3 extends over 16 amino acids. Germline trimming cut 6 bases from V and 3 bases from J; bases unmatched to any gene: 8. CDR3 sequence (DNA): TGTGCCAGCAGCTACCCAGGACAGGGGTACACCGGGGAGCTGTTTTTT. This codes for CASSYPGQGYTGELFF.

The J gene is TRBJ2-3, the V gene TRBV30, with a tentative D call TRBD2 (6 bases). CDR1 and CDR2 (germline): GTSNPN, SVGIG (reference sequence). V was trimmed by 3 bases and J by 1 base, leaving 11 bases between them. CDR3 length: 14 residues. The CDR3 bases are TGTGCCTGGAGCGCCGGAGGGGGCACAGATACGCAGTATTTT. Protein product: CAWSAGGGTDTQYF.